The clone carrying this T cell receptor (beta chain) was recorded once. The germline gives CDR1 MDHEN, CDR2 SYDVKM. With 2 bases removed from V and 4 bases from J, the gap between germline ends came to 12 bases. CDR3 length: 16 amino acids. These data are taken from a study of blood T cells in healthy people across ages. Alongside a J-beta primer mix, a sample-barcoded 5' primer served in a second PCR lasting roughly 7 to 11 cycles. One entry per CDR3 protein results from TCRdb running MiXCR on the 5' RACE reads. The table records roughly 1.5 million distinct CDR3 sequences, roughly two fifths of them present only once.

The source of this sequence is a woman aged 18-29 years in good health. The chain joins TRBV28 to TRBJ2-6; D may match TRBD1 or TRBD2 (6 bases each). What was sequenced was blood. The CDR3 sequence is CASSLVEGGGANVLTF. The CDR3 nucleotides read TGTGCCAGCAGTTTAGTGGAGGGGGGAGGGGCCAACGTCCTGACTTTC.